Listed below are T cell receptor beta chains from one sample, sequenced in a study of monozygotic twins with inflammatory bowel disease. TCRdb re-called the 5' RACE reads; one entry per CDR3 protein, DNA not given. The sample table sets out about 450,000 distinct CDR3 sequences. The material sequenced was blood. These receptors were taken from a human donor with ulcerative colitis or Crohn's disease, or a healthy co-twin of an affected twin (not recorded which). CDR3s include the opening cysteine and the closing phenylalanine or tryptophan.

CDR3: CASSFASGQETQYF; V: TRBV7-2; J: TRBJ2-5
CDR3: CASSSGTGGGNQPQHF; V: TRBV27; J: TRBJ1-5
CDR3: CSVSTPGFYEQYF; V: TRBV29-1; J: TRBJ2-7
CDR3: CAWDFGHDREDGYTF; V: TRBV30; J: TRBJ1-2
CDR3: CASSLRGMYQETQYF; V: TRBV27; J: TRBJ2-5
CDR3: CASSVTSSGSYSSQYF; V: TRBV2; J: TRBJ2-3
CDR3: CSVGYGQAAEDYGYTF; V: TRBV29-1; J: TRBJ1-2
CDR3: CASSPNPTGPRALHF; V: TRBV5-1; J: TRBJ1-6
CDR3: CASSPPDIETQYF; V: TRBV18; J: TRBJ2-5
CDR3: CASSQDNYGYTF; V: TRBV19; J: TRBJ1-2
CDR3: CASSLKVGDTDTQYF; V: TRBV5-4; J: TRBJ2-3
CDR3: CASRTQKNTEAFF; V: TRBV7-9; J: TRBJ1-1
CDR3: CASSFDAGTSRTQYF; V: TRBV7-2; J: TRBJ2-3
CDR3: CASSNAGTGVNGYTF; V: TRBV11-2; J: TRBJ1-2
CDR3: CASSSDGSGYTF; V: TRBV5-1; J: TRBJ1-2
CDR3: CASSPRRTIQETQYF; V: TRBV11-2; J: TRBJ2-5
CDR3: CSVSKGGNQETQYF; V: TRBV29-1; J: TRBJ2-5
CDR3: CASSFFLASYEQYF; V: TRBV7-2; J: TRBJ2-7
CDR3: CASSLEAGRNNEQFF; V: TRBV5-1; J: TRBJ2-1
CDR3: CATRTSGLQETQYF; V: TRBV3-1; J: TRBJ2-5
CDR3: CASSISTGGNTEAFF; V: TRBV19; J: TRBJ1-1
CDR3: CAIRTTGYGYTF; V: TRBV10-3; J: TRBJ1-2
CDR3: CATSDPRLAGDEQFF; V: TRBV24-1; J: TRBJ2-1
CDR3: CASSLDLAGAREQFF; V: TRBV5-5; J: TRBJ2-1
CDR3: CAISVGDSEAFF; V: TRBV10-3; J: TRBJ1-1
CDR3: CSASRVTNTEAFF; V: TRBV20-1; J: TRBJ1-1
CDR3: CASSPQPSTDTQYF; V: TRBV7-3; J: TRBJ2-3
CDR3: CASNKQGNNEQFF; V: TRBV6-5; J: TRBJ2-1